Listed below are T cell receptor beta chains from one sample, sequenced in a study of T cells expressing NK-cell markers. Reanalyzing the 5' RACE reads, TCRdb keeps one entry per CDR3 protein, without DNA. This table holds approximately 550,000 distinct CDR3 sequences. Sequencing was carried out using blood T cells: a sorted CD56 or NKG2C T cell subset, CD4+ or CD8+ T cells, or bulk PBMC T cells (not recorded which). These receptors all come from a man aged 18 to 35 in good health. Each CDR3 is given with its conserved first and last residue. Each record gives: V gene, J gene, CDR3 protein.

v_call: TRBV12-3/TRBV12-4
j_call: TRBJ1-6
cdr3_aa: CASSFGQVADSPLHF

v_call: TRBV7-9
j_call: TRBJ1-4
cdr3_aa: CASNLRTGTGGEKLFF

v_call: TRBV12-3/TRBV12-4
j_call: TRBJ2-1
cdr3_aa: CASSLGAQRKQGQFF

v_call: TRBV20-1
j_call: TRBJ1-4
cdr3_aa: CSAPTWTGVEEKLFF

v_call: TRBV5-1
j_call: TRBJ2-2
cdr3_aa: CASSCCQGLITGELFF

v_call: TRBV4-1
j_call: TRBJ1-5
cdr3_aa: CASSQRQASRGQPQHF

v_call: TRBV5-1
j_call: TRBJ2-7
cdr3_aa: CASSPEGWEQYF

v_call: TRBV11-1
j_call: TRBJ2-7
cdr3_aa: CASSNRVNEQYF

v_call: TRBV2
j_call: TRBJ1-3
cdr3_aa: CASCMLPGSGNTIYF

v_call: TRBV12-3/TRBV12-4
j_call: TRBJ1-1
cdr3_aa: CASSRDSGEGNTEAFF

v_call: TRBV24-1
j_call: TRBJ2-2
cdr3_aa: CATSEHRGKGGELFF

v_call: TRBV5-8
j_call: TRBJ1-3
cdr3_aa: CASSLTLPSSGNTIYF

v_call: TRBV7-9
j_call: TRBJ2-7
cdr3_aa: CASSYSTGENYEQYF

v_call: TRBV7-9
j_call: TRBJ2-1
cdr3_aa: CASSLGGRAYNEQFF

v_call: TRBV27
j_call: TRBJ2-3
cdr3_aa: CASSSSSGRATDTQYF

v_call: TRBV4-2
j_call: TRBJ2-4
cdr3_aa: CASSQEDSPRNIQYF

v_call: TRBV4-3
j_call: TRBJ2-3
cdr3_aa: CASSQDWGTGTDTQYF

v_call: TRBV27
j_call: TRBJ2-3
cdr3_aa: CASGQATDTQYF

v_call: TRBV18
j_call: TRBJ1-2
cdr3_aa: CASSPDRGAYGYTF

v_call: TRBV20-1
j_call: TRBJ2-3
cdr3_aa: CSARDLRTSGRDSTDTQYF

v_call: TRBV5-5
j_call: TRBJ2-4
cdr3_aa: CASSMGLEGNDIQYF